This paragraph covers one T cell receptor (beta chain) sequence. Its target is not known. Every donor was a healthy person donating bone marrow. The data were obtained in a study of cytomegalovirus exposure and HLA in healthy donors. General study results and limits: Clonal expansion was found to be greater in HLA-associated TCR beta chains than in equally common others in a later analysis.

Both 60 Vbeta primers and 13 Jbeta primers went into the PCR. Sequencing used immunoSEQ multiplex PCR; TCRdb keeps in-frame clones, though not all of them. The sample holds about 150,000 clones; more than 65% are singletons and the top ten take approximately 6.5%. Source material: PBMCs. The clonotype comes from a man between 45 and 60 years old in good health and CMV-seropositive.

CDR3 DNA: TGTGCCTCCAGTCACAGGGCCCTGGAGCAGTACTTC. Its protein is CASSHRALEQYF. The chain is built from TRBV2 and TRBJ2-7, with D possibly being TRBD1 (6 bases). The length of the CDR3 is 12 residues. The germline V and J ends were trimmed by 11 bases and 7 bases, with 18 bases remaining between them. From germline, CDR1 is SNHLY and CDR2 FYNNEI.